These T cell receptor beta chains were read from a single sample in a study of cytomegalovirus exposure and HLA in healthy donors. Sequencing used immunoSEQ multiplex PCR; TCRdb keeps in-frame clones, though not all of them. The sample carries around 100,000 clones, about four fifths recorded once. Sequenced sample: PBMCs. The receptors stem from a woman under 30 in good health and CMV-seropositive. Both conserved end residues are part of each CDR3. Each record gives: clone size, V gene, J gene, D gene, CDR3 protein, CDR3 DNA. D genes are given only for firm matches. A row's size may be missing; if present it is once, few, many or a size class.

NA	TRBV5-4	TRBJ2-3	TRBD1	CASSLKTGSDTQYF	TGTGCCAGCAGCTTGAAGACAGGGTCAGATACGCAGTATTTT
NA	TRBV27	TRBJ2-7	NA	CASSVTGYEQYF	TGTGCCAGCAGCGTTACAGGCTACGAGCAGTACTTC
NA	TRBV6-5	TRBJ2-7	NA	CASTRGALSYEQYF	TGTGCCAGCACCCGGGGAGCTCTATCCTACGAGCAGTACTTC
NA	TRBV11-2	TRBJ1-1	NA	CASSLGTENTEAFF	TGTGCCAGCAGCTTAGGGACAGAGAACACTGAAGCTTTCTTT
NA	TRBV7-9	TRBJ1-1	NA	CASSFGQWMENTEAFF	TGTGCCAGCAGCTTCGGACAGTGGATGGAGAACACTGAAGCTTTCTTT
NA	TRBV6-5	TRBJ2-3	TRBD2	CASSYAGGVADTQYF	TGTGCCAGCAGTTACGCGGGAGGGGTAGCAGATACGCAGTATTTT
NA	TRBV9	TRBJ2-5	NA	CASSPAGLRETQYF	TGTGCCAGCAGCCCCGCGGGGTTGCGGGAGACCCAGTACTTC
NA	TRBV12-5	TRBJ2-7	NA	CASGLPGGEQYF	TGTGCTAGTGGTTTGCCCGGAGGCGAGCAGTACTTC
NA	TRBV4-1	TRBJ2-5	NA	CASSHGETQYF	TGCGCCAGCAGCCACGGGGAGACCCAGTACTTC
NA	TRBV10-1	TRBJ1-1	NA	CASSRTRNQGIDTEAFF	TGCGCCAGCAGTCGTACCCGGAATCAGGGGATAGACACTGAAGCTTTCTTT
NA	TRBV2	TRBJ1-4	NA	CASEVYRAEKLFF	TGTGCCAGCGAGGTGTACAGGGCCGAAAAACTGTTTTTT
once	TRBV27	TRBJ2-1	NA	CASSLLARDNEQFF	TGTGCCAGCAGTTTACTAGCGAGGGACAATGAGCAGTTCTTC
NA	TRBV28	TRBJ2-7	NA	CASSTTWPGEGEQYF	TGTGCCAGCAGCACCACGTGGCCAGGGGAGGGCGAGCAGTACTTC
once	TRBV7-6	TRBJ1-1	NA	CASSLMDSLNTEAFF	TGTGCCAGCAGCTTAATGGACAGTTTGAACACTGAAGCTTTCTTT
NA	TRBV2	TRBJ2-3	TRBD2	CASSEAGREGDTQYF	TGTGCCAGCAGTGAAGCCGGGCGGGAGGGGGATACGCAGTATTTT
NA	TRBV5-1	TRBJ2-5	NA	CASSLGQKGTQYF	TGCGCCAGCAGCCTCGGACAGAAGGGGACCCAGTACTTC
once	TRBV11-3	TRBJ2-1	NA	CASSQTLFLVQEGEQFF	TGTGCCAGCAGCCAGACCCTCTTCCTAGTACAGGAAGGTGAGCAGTTCTTC
NA	TRBV4-1	TRBJ2-1	TRBD2	CASSRLAGRDEQFF	TGCGCCAGCAGCCGTTTGGCGGGGAGGGATGAGCAGTTCTTC
NA	TRBV6-5	TRBJ2-1	TRBD1	CASIPGQGSGEQFF	TGTGCCAGCATCCCGGGACAGGGAAGCGGGGAGCAGTTCTTC
NA	TRBV10-1	TRBJ2-7	NA	CASSKPTGNEQYF	TGCGCCAGCAGTAAACCGACCGGGAACGAGCAGTACTTC
NA	TRBV19	TRBJ2-7	TRBD1	CASRGTGGNDEQYF	TGTGCCAGTAGGGGGACAGGGGGCAACGACGAGCAGTACTTC
NA	TRBV2	TRBJ2-7	TRBD2	CASRTGRLAEPYEQYF	TGTGCCAGCCGGACAGGCAGACTAGCGGAACCCTACGAGCAGTACTTC
NA	TRBV6-1	TRBJ2-7	TRBD1	CASSESLGQVSYEQYF	TGTGCCAGCAGTGAGAGTTTAGGACAGGTTTCCTACGAGCAGTACTTC
few	TRBV2	TRBJ2-3	TRBD2	CARRTSNTTHTQYF	TGTGCCAGAAGGACTAGCAATACCACCCATACGCAGTATTTT
NA	TRBV25-1	TRBJ2-7	TRBD2	CASSEFVGRAYEQYF	TGTGCCAGCAGTGAATTTGTCGGGAGGGCCTACGAGCAGTACTTC
NA	TRBV5-1	TRBJ2-1	NA	CASSPTGAGAVYNEQFF	TGCGCCAGCAGCCCAACGGGGGCGGGAGCGGTCTACAATGAGCAGTTCTTC
once	TRBV19	TRBJ2-2	TRBD2	CASSIEIAGTGELFF	TGTGCCAGTAGTATAGAAATAGCGGGGACCGGGGAGCTGTTTTTT
NA	TRBV5-5	TRBJ1-1	NA	CASSLGGGTEAFF	TGTGCCAGCAGCTTGGGGGGGGGTACTGAAGCTTTCTTT
NA	TRBV5-1	TRBJ1-2	TRBD1	CASSQTDRSSYGYTF	TGCGCCAGCAGCCAGACGGACAGGTCGAGCTATGGCTACACCTTC
once	TRBV13	TRBJ2-5	TRBD1	CASSKGQGEETQYF	TGTGCCAGCAGCAAAGGACAGGGCGAAGAGACCCAGTACTTC
NA	TRBV5-1	TRBJ2-2	TRBD1	CASSFRQGISNTGELFF	TGCGCCAGCAGCTTCCGACAGGGGATCTCGAACACCGGGGAGCTGTTTTTT
NA	TRBV11-2	TRBJ2-1	TRBD2	CASSSYFLTSGYNEQFF	TGTGCCAGCAGCTCGTACTTTTTGACTAGCGGGTACAATGAGCAGTTCTTC
NA	TRBV18	TRBJ2-7	TRBD1	CASSGDRSYEQYF	TGTGCCAGCTCCGGGGACAGATCTTACGAGCAGTACTTC
NA	TRBV11-2	TRBJ1-2	NA	CASSQGRFLDGYTF	TGTGCCAGCAGCCAGGGCAGATTCCTTGACGGCTACACCTTC
NA	TRBV27	TRBJ1-5	NA	CASSLVGGGNQPQHF	TGTGCCAGCAGTTTGGTAGGGGGTGGCAATCAGCCCCAGCATTTT
NA	TRBV27	TRBJ2-7	NA	CASSLRTGYEQYF	TGTGCCAGCAGTTTAAGAACAGGGTACGAGCAGTACTTC
NA	TRBV30	TRBJ1-6	NA	CAWSDEYNSPLHF	TGTGCCTGGAGTGATGAGTATAATTCACCCCTCCACTTT